Shown below are 26 T cell receptor beta chains from a single sample sequenced in a study of metastatic and nonmetastatic thyroid tumors. Thyroid surgery was performed in patients who had received no treatment beforehand. TCRdb re-called the PCR reads through MiXCR. This repertoire shows over 45,000 clones, 22% found once; its top ten account for about 4%. Material: blood. These receptors were taken from a male donor with papillary thyroid cancer or a benign thyroid nodule (not recorded which). Some clones in this sample may be carry-over from other donors' samples.

The sample holds many counts of this clone. Other DNA sequences in the same sample also yield this CDR3. The rearrangement links TRBV5-5 to TRBJ1-3; no definite D call. Trimming took off 1 base at V and 0 bases at J, with 8 bases between the two ends. CDR1 SGHKS and CDR2 YYEKEE come from the germline V gene (reference sequence). The CDR3 spans 15 residues. DNA for the CDR3: TGTGCCAGCAGCTTGAGGGTCAGCTCTGGAAACACCATATATTTT. Its protein product is CASSLRVSSGNTIYF.

There are many counts of this clone. The V and J genes are TRBV28 and TRBJ1-2, with 7 positions matching TRBD1. Germline-derived CDR1 and CDR2 are MDHEN and SYDVKM. The CDR3 is 15 residues long. Trimming cost V 2 bases and J 3 bases; bases outside gene matches: 6. DNA of the CDR3: TGTGCCAGCAGTTTAATTAGAACAGGGGACTATGGCTACACCTTC. It translates to CASSLIRTGDYGYTF.

This rearrangement joins TRBV6-1 to TRBJ2-7; 10 bases agree with TRBD1. This CDR3 spans 15 amino acids. CDR1 is MNHNS, CDR2 SASEGT, per germline. The V gene end was trimmed by 8 bases and the J gene end by 4 bases; junction bases not matched to a gene: 11. CDR3 DNA sequence: TGTGCCAGCTTCCCCCCACCGGGACAGGGGTACGAGCAGTACTTC. This gives the protein CASFPPPGQGYEQYF.

This clone came up many times. V usage is TRBV4-2 and J usage is TRBJ1-2, with D perhaps matching TRBD1 (5 bases). V was shortened by 4 bases and J by 0 bases, with 12 bases between the two germline ends. Germline V CDR1 and CDR2: LGHNA, YNFKEQ. This CDR3 spans 15 amino acids. The CDR3 loop is CASSRGTETNYGYTF. The CDR3 bases are TGTGCCAGCAGCCGAGGGACCGAAACTAACTATGGCTACACCTTC.

Remarks on this clone: Relative to the germline gene, one junction end is altered; a read error may explain this. This chain's CDR3 is CASSISETYEHYF. The CDR3 nucleotides are TGTGCCAGTAGTATAAGCGAGACATACGAGCACTACTTC. The genes are TRBV19 and TRBJ2-7; D remains unclear. Germline V gives CDR1 LNHDA, CDR2 SQIVND (reference sequence). The CDR3 totals 13 residues.

The sample holds many counts of this clone. The chain combines TRBV20-1 with TRBJ2-5, with 10 bases lining up with TRBD2. Germline V gene lookup returns CDR1 DFQATT and CDR2 SNEGSKA (reference sequence). The J segment lost 2 bases and the V segment lost 4 bases, leaving 10 bases of the junction unmatched. There are 16 residues in the CDR3. CDR3 residues: CSAMASGSEGQETQYF. The CDR3 region has the DNA TGCAGTGCTATGGCTAGCGGGAGTGAAGGACAAGAGACCCAGTACTTC.

Concerning this clone itself: A read error may account for a junction end that differs from germline. V is TRBV6-1 and J is TRBJ2-1, with TRBD2 identical over 8 bases. The germline gives CDR1 MNHNS, CDR2 SASEGT. The CDR3 covers 15 residues. CDR3 nucleotide sequence: TGTACCAGCAGTGAAGTAAGCGGGAGATCCAATGAGCAGTTCTTC. Its translation: CTSSEVSGRSNEQFF.

This clone showed up many times. The chain employs TRBV4-2 and TRBJ2-7, with D possibly TRBD2 on 6 matching bases. V dropped 0 bases and J dropped 0 bases, with 9 bases sitting between them. The CDR3 extends over 15 amino acids. Germline V CDR1 and CDR2: LGHNA, YNFKEQ. As DNA, the CDR3 is TGTGCCAGCAGCCAAGATCCCGGGAGCTCCTACGAGCAGTACTTC. It is translated as CASSQDPGSSYEQYF.

The V gene is TRBV12-5, the J gene TRBJ1-6; D ambiguous. There are 12 residues in the CDR3. Trimming took 7 bases from V and 9 from J, leaving 10 bases between them. Per the germline V gene, CDR1 is LGHNT and CDR2 is FRNRAP. Here the CDR3 DNA reads TGTGCTAGTGCCTTAGTCCGTTCACCCCTCCACTTT. Amino acids: CASALVRSPLHF. The whole variable domain, remainder taken from reference TRBV12-5 and TRBJ1-6, is DARVTQTPRHKVTEMGQEVTMRCQPILGHNTVFWYRQTMMQGLELLAYFRNRAPLDDSGMPKDRFSAEMPDATLATLKIQPSEPRDSAVYFCASALVRSPLHFGNGTRLTVT.

This clone came up many times. The chain combines TRBV5-1 with TRBJ2-7, with unresolved D. Germline loops: CDR1 SGHRS, CDR2 YFSETQ. This CDR3 is built from 14 residues. V was pared by 1 base and J by 2 bases, with 10 bases between. The CDR3, as DNA: TGCGCCAGCAGCTTGAGGGCAGGTACCTACGAGCAGTACTTC. As protein: CASSLRAGTYEQYF.

This clone has a single count. The rearrangement joins TRBV9 to TRBJ2-1, with TRBD2 identical over 11 bases. Germline CDR1 reads SGDLS; CDR2 reads YYNGEE. The ends lost 4 bases at V and 7 bases at J; junction bases unmatched: 10. CDR3 length equals 16 residues. The CDR3 DNA follows: TGTGCCAGCAGCCCCGAGGAACTAGCGGGGGTAAATGAGCAGTTCTTC. It codes for CASSPEELAGVNEQFF.

This clone came up a few times. This chain joins TRBV20-1 and TRBJ2-7; D may be TRBD1 (6 bases). The CDR3 covers 14 residues. From germline, CDR1 is DFQATT and CDR2 SNEGSKA (reference sequence). Trimming removed 2 bases at V and 4 bases at J, with 15 bases between. DNA of the CDR3: TGCAGTGCTAGACAGGGGACCAACAATTACGAGCAGTACTTC. This sequence encodes CSARQGTNNYEQYF.

This clone was counted at least ten times. This chain connects TRBV24-1 to TRBJ2-2, with D perhaps TRBD1 (6 bases). The V end lost 4 bases, the J end lost 1 base, and 9 bases lay between the germline ends. The CDR3 consists of 15 residues. The germline gives CDR1 KGHDR, CDR2 SFDVKD. The CDR3 region has the DNA TGTGCCACCAGTGACTACAGGGAGAACACCGGGGAGCTGTTTTTT. Protein product: CATSDYRENTGELFF.

The table lists this clone with many counts. This chain joins TRBV4-2 and TRBJ2-3; D may be TRBD2 (6 bases). Trimming left V 4 bases short and J 0 bases short, with 17 bases between. This CDR3 contains 17 residues. Germline CDR1 LGHNA, CDR2 YNFKEQ. CDR3 nucleotide sequence: TGTGCCAGCAGCCTAAAAGGGGACTTATCTAGCACAGATACGCAGTATTTT. The encoded protein is CASSLKGDLSSTDTQYF.

V usage is TRBV4-1 and J usage is TRBJ2-1; 7 nucleotides align to TRBD2. Germline V gene data show CDR1 as MGHRA and CDR2 as YSYEKL. CDR3 length: 16 residues. V shed 4 bases and J 7 bases; nucleotides not matched to a gene: 13. The CDR3 spells CASSPVSLAEQNEQFF. The CDR3 coding sequence is TGCGCCAGCAGCCCTGTGTCTCTAGCGGAGCAGAATGAGCAGTTCTTC.

This clone was observed many times. The chain carries TRBV15 and TRBJ2-1; 9 bases map to TRBD2. The CDR3 is 16 residues long. Trimming cost V 3 bases and J 8 bases; bases outside gene matches: 11. Germline V gives CDR1 LNHNV, CDR2 YYDKDF (reference sequence). CDR3 nucleotides: TGTGCCACCAGCAGTAACCCGGGACTAGCTAACGATGAGCAGTTCTTC. Encoded protein: CATSSNPGLANDEQFF.

The V and J genes are TRBV20-1 and TRBJ2-1; D call uncertain. Trimming stripped 8 bases from V and 2 bases from J, with 16 bases between. This CDR3 is 14 amino acids long. Germline-derived CDR1 and CDR2 are DFQATT and SNEGSKA (reference sequence). CDR3 in amino acids: CSTSRVSTYNEQFF. The CDR3 DNA reads TGCAGTACGTCTAGAGTCAGCACCTACAATGAGCAGTTCTTC.

In this sample, this clone turned up a few times. The V gene is TRBV27, the J gene TRBJ1-2; TRBD1 agrees at 8 bases. Germline values: CDR1 MNHEY, CDR2 SMNVEV (reference sequence). There are 15 residues in the CDR3. J was trimmed by 0 bases and V by 6 bases; bases with no gene match: 6. In DNA form, the CDR3 reads TGTGCCAGCAGCTCAGGGGGCGCGGCTAACTATGGCTACACCTTC. Protein sequence: CASSSGGAANYGYTF.

This clone was seen repeatedly, ten times or more. The DNA of the CDR3 is TGTGCCAGCAGCCCGAGCTTGAAGAGGGGGCATGGGGCCAACGTCCTGACTTTC. It translates to CASSPSLKRGHGANVLTF. This chain joins TRBV4-2 and TRBJ2-6; 7 nucleotides match TRBD1. Trimming removed 4 bases from V and 3 bases from J; junction bases left unmatched: 12. The CDR3 consists of 18 residues. The germline gives CDR1 LGHNA, CDR2 YNFKEQ.

This clone was recorded many times. The V and J genes are TRBV2 and TRBJ1-2; no firm D call. This CDR3 is built from 13 residues. Germline V gene data show CDR1 as SNHLY and CDR2 as FYNNEI. Trimming took off 4 bases at V and 3 bases at J, with 9 bases between the two ends. This CDR3 reads CASSVDRYYGYTF. The CDR3 DNA reads TGTGCCAGCAGTGTAGACCGCTACTATGGCTACACCTTC.

The chain employs TRBV12-3 or TRBV12-4 and TRBJ2-1, with 9 bases identical to TRBD1. With 7 bases clipped from V and 9 bases from J, the junction kept 10 bases outside the gene matches. The CDR3 contains 14 residues. CDR3 loop: CASTPGTGSGEQFF. In DNA form, the CDR3 reads TGTGCCAGCACCCCCGGGACAGGGTCGGGTGAGCAGTTCTTC.

This clone was picked up a small number of times. The chain combines TRBV10-3 with TRBJ1-2; 7 bases match TRBD1. The CDR3 runs to 14 residues. Trimming took 2 bases from V and 8 from J; bases not matched to a gene: 8. Germline V gene sequence: CDR1 ENHRY, CDR2 SYGVKD. CDR3 sequence reads: CAISEQGGPEGYTF. The CDR3 nucleotides read TGTGCCATCAGTGAGCAGGGGGGCCCGGAAGGCTACACCTTC.

A remark on this clone: The missing conserved phenylalanine or tryptophan at the end of this CDR3 makes a read error likely. The rearrangement uses TRBV6-1 and TRBJ2-7; TRBD2 aligns across 12 bases. This CDR3 has 15 residues. Germline CDR1 MNHNS, CDR2 SASEGT. V lost 5 bases and J lost 7; bases outside the gene matches: 9. Here the CDR3 reads CASSSPGLAGREQYS. CDR3 in DNA: TGTGCCAGCAGTTCGCCCGGACTAGCGGGACGAGAGCAGTACTCC.

This clone was counted at least ten times. V is TRBV9 and J is TRBJ2-3; D gene unclear. This CDR3 region has 13 residues. CDR1 and CDR2 from the germline V gene are SGDLS and YYNGEE. V lost 0 bases to trimming and J lost 4 bases, with 6 bases between them. The DNA of the CDR3 is TGTGCCAGCAGCGTAGGGGTCCCAGATACGCAGTATTTT. It is translated as CASSVGVPDTQYF.

The sample holds a few counts of this clone. The rearrangement joins TRBV7-9 to TRBJ2-7; 7 bases are a match to TRBD2. From germline, CDR1 is SEHNR and CDR2 FQNEAQ (reference sequence). Trimming cost V 2 bases and J 6 bases; bases outside gene matches: 1. The CDR3 has 12 amino acids. This CDR3 reads CASSLWEGEQYF. The CDR3 nucleotides are TGTGCCAGCAGCTTATGGGAGGGCGAGCAGTACTTC.

The chain carries TRBV5-1 and TRBJ1-2, with D unclear. Germline-derived CDR1 and CDR2 are SGHRS and YFSETQ. V was trimmed by 0 bases and J by 5 bases, leaving 8 bases between them. This CDR3 comprises 13 residues. As DNA, the CDR3 is TGCGCCAGCAGCTTGGACGGGCCTTATGGCTACACCTTC. As protein: CASSLDGPYGYTF.